The 10 T cell receptor beta chains in this list originate from one sample, sequenced in a study of T cells after yellow fever vaccination. TCRdb fed the 5' RACE reads into MiXCR, producing one record per CDR3 protein. The sample has about 130,000 distinct CDR3 sequences, approximately 9% seen once; the top ten hold less than 40%. The input for sequencing was CD8+ T cells sorted from PBMCs, taken on the day of the yellow fever booster vaccination. The receptors shown here come from a man aged 18-30 years who received the YFV17D yellow fever vaccine.

The chain has TRBV4-3 and TRBJ2-7; D unclear. Germline V gene lookup returns CDR1 LGHNA and CDR2 YSLEER. The CDR3 totals 15 residues. With 1 base removed from V and 7 bases from J, the gap between germline ends came to 17 bases. The CDR3 sequence is CASSQANYPTLEQYF. Here the CDR3 DNA reads TGCGCCAGCAGCCAAGCAAACTACCCTACGTTGGAGCAGTACTTC.

The table lists this clonotype with many counts. The chain has TRBV7-9 and TRBJ2-5; 8 bases map to TRBD1. Trimming took 5 bases from V and 2 from J; bases not matched to a gene: 7. The CDR3 length is 15 residues. Germline lookup yields CDR1 SEHNR and CDR2 FQNEAQ (reference sequence). The CDR3 sequence is CASSPRDRQQETQYF. The CDR3 bases are TGTGCCAGCAGCCCGAGGGACAGGCAACAAGAGACCCAGTACTTC.

Only a few counts were recorded for this clonotype. The chain joins TRBV7-9 to TRBJ2-1; D may be TRBD2 (6 bases). The CDR3 loop spans 14 amino acids. Germline V lookup: CDR1 SEHNR, CDR2 FQNEAQ (reference sequence). Trimming removed 4 bases at V and 4 bases at J, with 11 bases between. The CDR3 here is CASSSPGDYNEQFF. CDR3 nucleotide sequence: TGTGCCAGCAGCTCGCCGGGGGATTACAATGAGCAGTTCTTC.

This clonotype has a handful of counts. The rearrangement uses TRBV10-3 and TRBJ2-1; no clear D gene. The CDR3 has 13 residues. Per the germline V gene, CDR1 is ENHRY and CDR2 is SYGVKD. Between the trimmed V and J ends, which lost 5 bases and 3 bases, there was a span of 8 bases. The CDR3 protein is CAISLSDYNEQFF. The CDR3 bases are TGTGCCATCAGTCTTTCTGACTACAATGAGCAGTTCTTC.

This clonotype was recorded a few times. The chain uses TRBV7-9 and TRBJ2-3; D not certain. Trimming took off 2 bases at V and 2 bases at J, with 11 bases between the two ends. CDR1 is SEHNR and CDR2 is FQNEAQ in the germline V gene (reference sequence). The CDR3 extends over 15 amino acids. The CDR3 loop reads CASSLFFRNTDTQYF. CDR3 in DNA: TGTGCCAGCAGCTTATTTTTCCGGAACACAGATACGCAGTATTTT.

The gene calls are TRBV20-1 and TRBJ2-7; 7 bases agree with TRBD1. CDR1 and CDR2 from the germline V gene are DFQATT and SNEGSKA (reference sequence). Germline trimming cut 8 bases from V and 2 bases from J; bases unmatched to any gene: 6. CDR3 length: 12 residues. The CDR3 loop is CSSRGQAYEQYV. CDR3 sequence (DNA): TGCAGTTCAAGAGGACAGGCCTACGAGCAGTACGTC.

The chain combines TRBV6-5 with TRBJ2-2; 9 bases line up with TRBD2. Germline V gene lookup returns CDR1 MNHEY and CDR2 SVGAGI. This CDR3 has 16 residues. Germline trimming cut 5 bases from V and 1 base from J; bases unmatched to any gene: 5. CDR3 sequence reads: CASSPLAGENTGELFF. The CDR3 nucleotides read TGTGCCAGCAGTCCATTAGCGGGGGAGAACACCGGGGAGCTGTTTTTT.

This clonotype was observed at least ten times. The CDR3 region has the DNA TGTGCCAGCAGTTCGCCGAGACTAGCGGCCGAGCAGTACGTC. Translating it yields CASSSPRLAAEQYV. The chain is built from TRBV28 and TRBJ2-7, with 9 bases identical to TRBD2. Germline assignment: CDR1 MDHEN and CDR2 SYDVKM. J lost 6 bases, V lost 4 bases, and 7 bases had no gene match. The CDR3 loop spans 14 amino acids.

The rearrangement joins TRBV6-6 to TRBJ1-5, with 7 positions matching TRBD1. The CDR3 loop spans 15 amino acids. With 5 bases clipped from V and 5 bases from J, the junction kept 9 bases outside the gene matches. Germline CDR1 MNHNY, CDR2 SVGAGI (reference sequence). CDR3 bases: TGTGCCAGCAGTCATCAGGGAGGGGGCTATCAGCCCCAGCATTTT. Its translation is CASSHQGGGYQPQHF.

This clonotype was detected a few times. The rearrangement uses TRBV3-1 and TRBJ1-5; D gene ambiguous. The CDR3 is 13 amino acids. Germline V gene sequence: CDR1 LGHDT, CDR2 YNNKEL (reference sequence). The germline V and J ends were trimmed by 4 bases and 7 bases, with 11 bases remaining between them. CDR3 nucleotides: TGTGCCAGCAGCCGAACATCTTGGCAGCCCCAGCATTTT. It encodes CASSRTSWQPQHF.